This T cell receptor beta chain comes out of a study of beta chain features in type 1 diabetes. Sorting of CD4+ naive, central memory, regulatory and stem cell-like memory cells was performed via CD45RO/CCR7/CD25/CD127/CD95/CD27. Every isolated RNA sample was fully reverse transcribed, so sequencing captured expressed TCRB transcripts. TCRdb's copy holds only in-frame clones and misses some; the assay was immunoSEQ multiplex PCR. The sample holds around 250,000 clones, 11% to 15% seen once. V lost 0 bases, J lost 5 bases, and 7 bases stayed unmatched. The CDR3 is 15 amino acids. The germline V gene has CDR1 KGHSH and CDR2 LQKENI. Notes on this clone: Its matching antigen is unknown.

General observations from the study: More deletions and fewer insertions at VDJ junctions were found in patients with type 1 diabetes.

Sequenced sample: naive CD4+ T cells from blood. The TCR originated in a woman in her thirties or forties in good health. The chain joins TRBV18 to TRBJ2-7; 7 nucleotides align to TRBD2. The CDR3 DNA is TGTGCCAGCTCACCACCGGCGGGGGAGGGGAACGAGCAGTACTTC. Its protein is CASSPPAGEGNEQYF.